The rows below give T cell receptor beta chains drawn from one sample of a study of CD8+ T cells in alopecia areata. Using immunoSEQ multiplex PCR, the repertoire was profiled, and TCRdb retains in-frame clones only, with some absent. The repertoire consists of around 140,000 clones, with roughly 50% occurring once and the leading ten covering approximately 6.8%. Sequenced input: CD4+ T cells sorted from blood. The origin of the receptors is a human donor with alopecia areata. The conserved cysteine and the conserved F or W are not part of the CDR3 here. Fields, in order: J gene, V gene, clone size, CDR3 protein. Rows give clone size only sometimes, using once, few, many, or a class for an expanded clone.

>TRBJ1-5|TRBV29-1|NA
SVASSNQPQH
>TRBJ2-3|TRBV9|few
ASSDRTGTDTQY
>TRBJ2-2|TRBV2|NA
ASKKNPQNTGELF
>TRBJ1-4|TRBV2|NA
ASCEAMKGEKLF
>TRBJ2-7|TRBV5-1|few
ASRRGKDEQY
>TRBJ1-1|TRBV5-4|few
ASSLEGPLRTEAF
>TRBJ2-2|TRBV5-4|few
ASRWGAGVTGELF
>TRBJ2-1|TRBV5-1|NA
ASGVTGSDYNEQF
>TRBJ2-3|TRBV5-4|NA
ASSSDLSTDTQY
>TRBJ2-7|TRBV29-1|few
SVGTSGRSYEQY
>TRBJ2-1|TRBV5-1|NA
ASSPGQGEQF
>TRBJ2-2|TRBV29-1|NA
SVYPGLCNPQGGELF
>TRBJ2-4|TRBV28|NA
ASSTGTDQY
>TRBJ2-7|TRBV2|NA
ASREIAYEQY
>TRBJ1-1|TRBV29-1|NA
SVERQLNTEAF
>TRBJ2-2|TRBV5-1|NA
ASSPYELNTGELF
>TRBJ2-5|TRBV7-8|NA
ASRGPAHQETQY
>TRBJ2-1|TRBV9|NA
ASNSGSGYNEQF
>TRBJ2-7|TRBV28|few
ASRDRGPYEQY
>TRBJ2-1|TRBV2|NA
ASTGGSPGLANEQF
>TRBJ2-2|TRBV11-2|NA
ASSPRTGMNTGELF
>TRBJ1-2|TRBV30|NA
AWGTGYGYGYT
>TRBJ2-7|TRBV28|NA
ASSSSVSYEQY
>TRBJ1-2|TRBV28|NA
ASWALPNYGYT
>TRBJ2-3|TRBV7-9|few
ASSFPVTDTQY
>TRBJ2-6|TRBV14|NA
ASSQHRVGGANVLT
>TRBJ1-5|TRBV18|NA
ASSPRGTNQPQH
>TRBJ2-3|TRBV5-1|NA
ATTTTGTSTDTQY
>TRBJ1-5|TRBV5-1|NA
ASSPGLLNQPQH
>TRBJ2-5|TRBV2|NA
ASTPEGRGTQY
>TRBJ2-1|TRBV5-1|NA
ASSLGSSGRGLSSYNEQF
>TRBJ2-7|TRBV7-9|NA
ASREGAAYEQY
>TRBJ2-4|TRBV29-1|NA
SDLKREKVSKNIQY
>TRBJ2-1|TRBV30|few
AWSSGTSWNEQF
>TRBJ1-1|TRBV30|NA
AWRERLAEAF
>TRBJ2-7|TRBV29-1|few
SVLSRTVSYEQY
>TRBJ2-7|TRBV10-2|NA
ASSEGYEQY
>TRBJ2-5|TRBV7-8|few
ASSLDRTPQETQY
>TRBJ2-7|TRBV29-1|few
SVGRTQSYEQY
>TRBJ2-2|TRBV5-4|NA
ASSLPRGGAQNTGELF
>TRBJ2-2|TRBV7-2|NA
ASSLNYYTGELF
>TRBJ1-2|TRBV6-5|NA
ASSPNPRDYGYT